A selection of T cell receptor beta chains follows, all from one sample in a study of radiotherapy plus CTLA-4 blockade in lung cancer. Method: immunoSEQ multiplex PCR; TCRdb's copy keeps in-frame clones and lacks some. The data contain approximately 25,000 clones, about 77% of them singletons. The material was peripheral blood, obtained from a patient treated with radiotherapy plus ipilimumab. These receptor sequences come from a human donor with non-small cell lung cancer that progressed on radiotherapy plus ipilimumab. The CDR3 runs from the conserved cysteine through the conserved F or W. Fields, in order: V gene, J gene, D gene, clone size, CDR3 protein, CDR3 DNA. A D gene is named only where the DNA matches it firmly. Expanded clones are given a class, and other clones once, few, many or no size at all.

V gene: TRBV7-6; J gene: TRBJ2-7; D gene: NA; clone size: NA; CDR3 protein: CASSSGQPYEQYF; CDR3 DNA: TGTGCCAGCAGCTCGGGACAACCTTACGAGCAGTACTTC
V gene: TRBV28; J gene: TRBJ2-1; D gene: TRBD2; clone size: NA; CDR3 protein: CASSLASGPYNEQFF; CDR3 DNA: TGTGCCAGCAGTTTGGCTAGCGGGCCCTACAATGAGCAGTTCTTC
V gene: TRBV29-1; J gene: TRBJ2-3; D gene: TRBD2; clone size: NA; CDR3 protein: CSVDRGGADTQYF; CDR3 DNA: TGCAGCGTTGACCGGGGGGGCGCAGATACGCAGTATTTT
V gene: TRBV5-5; J gene: TRBJ1-1; D gene: NA; clone size: NA; CDR3 protein: CASSLGGPRDTEAFF; CDR3 DNA: TGTGCCAGCAGCTTGGGAGGGCCTAGGGACACTGAAGCTTTCTTT
V gene: TRBV4-2; J gene: TRBJ2-7; D gene: NA; clone size: NA; CDR3 protein: CASSQGEHNEQYF; CDR3 DNA: TGTGCCAGCAGCCAAGGGGAACATAACGAGCAGTACTTC
V gene: TRBV6-5; J gene: TRBJ2-3; D gene: NA; clone size: NA; CDR3 protein: CASSGTGTDTQYF; CDR3 DNA: TGTGCCAGCAGCGGGACGGGCACAGATACGCAGTATTTT
V gene: TRBV7-9; J gene: TRBJ2-1; D gene: TRBD2; clone size: NA; CDR3 protein: CASSFRAGAYNEQFF; CDR3 DNA: TGTGCCAGCAGCTTCCGGGCGGGAGCCTACAATGAGCAGTTCTTC
V gene: TRBV2; J gene: TRBJ2-3; D gene: NA; clone size: once; CDR3 protein: CASSEYVTDTQYF; CDR3 DNA: TGTGCCAGCAGTGAGTACGTCACAGATACGCAGTATTTT
V gene: TRBV13; J gene: TRBJ2-1; D gene: TRBD2; clone size: NA; CDR3 protein: CASTLTTTSAYNEQFF; CDR3 DNA: TGTGCCAGCACCCTAACTACGACTAGCGCTTACAATGAGCAGTTCTTC
V gene: TRBV6-1; J gene: TRBJ1-4; D gene: NA; clone size: NA; CDR3 protein: CAGNRQVNEKLFF; CDR3 DNA: TGTGCCGGTAATCGACAGGTAAATGAAAAACTGTTTTTT
V gene: TRBV4-1; J gene: TRBJ1-4; D gene: NA; clone size: NA; CDR3 protein: CASSPGPTNEKLFF; CDR3 DNA: TGCGCCAGCAGCCCGGGACCAACTAATGAAAAACTGTTTTTT
V gene: TRBV11-2; J gene: TRBJ2-7; D gene: NA; clone size: NA; CDR3 protein: CASSLASYEQYF; CDR3 DNA: TGTGCCAGCAGCTTAGCCTCCTACGAGCAGTACTTC
V gene: TRBV14; J gene: TRBJ1-3; D gene: NA; clone size: NA; CDR3 protein: CASSQDFTRRNTIYF; CDR3 DNA: TGTGCCAGCAGCCAAGATTTTACCCGTCGGAACACCATATATTTT
V gene: TRBV6-1; J gene: TRBJ1-5; D gene: NA; clone size: once; CDR3 protein: CASSEGSLAREPQHF; CDR3 DNA: TGTGCCAGCAGCGAGGGTTCGTTAGCGAGGGAGCCCCAGCATTTT
V gene: TRBV7-3; J gene: TRBJ2-2; D gene: TRBD2; clone size: NA; CDR3 protein: CASSLKVAGAMNTGELFF; CDR3 DNA: TGTGCCAGCAGCTTAAAGGTAGCGGGAGCCATGAACACCGGGGAGCTGTTTTTT
V gene: TRBV9; J gene: TRBJ2-7; D gene: NA; clone size: NA; CDR3 protein: CASSGGGSTYEQYF; CDR3 DNA: TGTGCCAGCAGCGGTGGAGGGAGCACTTACGAGCAGTACTTC
V gene: TRBV2; J gene: TRBJ2-3; D gene: TRBD1; clone size: NA; CDR3 protein: CASSEGQDKLADTQYF; CDR3 DNA: TGTGCCAGCAGTGAGGGACAGGACAAGCTCGCAGATACGCAGTATTTT
V gene: TRBV4-2; J gene: TRBJ2-7; D gene: NA; clone size: NA; CDR3 protein: CASSHGSEGLYEQYF; CDR3 DNA: TGTGCCAGCAGCCATGGGTCGGAAGGGTTATACGAGCAGTACTTC
V gene: TRBV14; J gene: TRBJ1-2; D gene: NA; clone size: NA; CDR3 protein: CASSQGPGGSGYTF; CDR3 DNA: TGTGCCAGCAGCCAGGGTCCGGGAGGGTCCGGCTACACCTTC
V gene: TRBV7-6; J gene: TRBJ2-5; D gene: NA; clone size: NA; CDR3 protein: CASSRDANTWTQYF; CDR3 DNA: TGTGCCAGCAGCCGGGACGCCAATACGTGGACCCAGTACTTC
V gene: TRBV27; J gene: TRBJ2-7; D gene: NA; clone size: NA; CDR3 protein: CASRRWGSYEQYF; CDR3 DNA: TGTGCCAGCAGACGATGGGGCTCCTACGAGCAGTACTTC
V gene: TRBV15; J gene: TRBJ2-1; D gene: NA; clone size: few; CDR3 protein: CATSRPVRGPSYNEQFF; CDR3 DNA: TGTGCCACCAGCAGACCCGTGCGGGGGCCCTCCTACAATGAGCAGTTCTTC
V gene: TRBV27; J gene: TRBJ1-1; D gene: NA; clone size: NA; CDR3 protein: CASSLSLYTEAFF; CDR3 DNA: TGTGCCAGCAGTTTATCACTGTATACTGAAGCTTTCTTT
V gene: TRBV4-3; J gene: TRBJ1-6; D gene: NA; clone size: NA; CDR3 protein: CASSQGGRLNSPLHF; CDR3 DNA: TGCGCCAGCAGCCAAGGGGGACGGCTTAATTCACCCCTCCACTTT
V gene: TRBV29-1; J gene: TRBJ1-2; D gene: NA; clone size: once; CDR3 protein: CSVERMTGFNYGYTF; CDR3 DNA: TGCAGCGTTGAGAGGATGACAGGCTTTAACTATGGCTACACCTTC
V gene: TRBV5-6; J gene: TRBJ1-4; D gene: TRBD1; clone size: NA; CDR3 protein: CASSSDRAYNEKLFF; CDR3 DNA: TGTGCCAGCAGCTCAGACAGGGCTTATAATGAAAAACTGTTTTTT
V gene: TRBV29-1; J gene: TRBJ2-7; D gene: NA; clone size: NA; CDR3 protein: CSVEGGGPGGRYEQYF; CDR3 DNA: TGCAGCGTTGAAGGGGGAGGGCCAGGGGGGCGGTACGAGCAGTACTTC
V gene: TRBV7-2; J gene: TRBJ1-4; D gene: NA; clone size: NA; CDR3 protein: CASRTGTGNEKLFF; CDR3 DNA: TGTGCCAGCAGGACCGGGACGGGGAATGAAAAACTGTTTTTT
V gene: TRBV9; J gene: TRBJ2-1; D gene: TRBD2; clone size: NA; CDR3 protein: CASSVGAGGQYNEQFF; CDR3 DNA: TGTGCCAGCAGCGTAGGGGCGGGAGGGCAGTACAATGAGCAGTTCTTC
V gene: TRBV27; J gene: TRBJ2-7; D gene: NA; clone size: NA; CDR3 protein: CASSETGTLPLEQYF; CDR3 DNA: TGTGCCAGCAGTGAAACCGGGACACTACCGCTCGAGCAGTACTTC
V gene: TRBV5-1; J gene: TRBJ2-7; D gene: NA; clone size: NA; CDR3 protein: CTSSPDPNYEQYF; CDR3 DNA: TGCACCAGCAGCCCGGACCCAAATTACGAGCAGTACTTC
V gene: TRBV28; J gene: TRBJ1-2; D gene: TRBD1; clone size: NA; CDR3 protein: CASSPGTGANYGYTF; CDR3 DNA: TGTGCCAGCAGCCCCGGGACAGGGGCTAACTATGGCTACACCTTC
V gene: TRBV18; J gene: TRBJ2-5; D gene: NA; clone size: NA; CDR3 protein: CASSPGQQETQYF; CDR3 DNA: TGTGCCAGCTCACCAGGACAGCAAGAGACCCAGTACTTC
V gene: TRBV28; J gene: TRBJ2-4; D gene: NA; clone size: NA; CDR3 protein: CASSFPRTAKNIQYF; CDR3 DNA: TGTGCCAGCAGTTTTCCAAGGACAGCCAAAAACATTCAGTACTTC
V gene: TRBV5-1; J gene: TRBJ2-1; D gene: TRBD2; clone size: NA; CDR3 protein: CASSTSSGGFYNEQFF; CDR3 DNA: TGCGCCAGCAGCACATCTAGCGGGGGTTTCTACAATGAGCAGTTCTTC
V gene: TRBV19; J gene: TRBJ1-6; D gene: NA; clone size: few; CDR3 protein: CASSIDGGNSPLHF; CDR3 DNA: TGTGCCAGTAGTATAGATGGGGGGAATTCACCCCTCCACTTT
V gene: TRBV18; J gene: TRBJ2-4; D gene: NA; clone size: NA; CDR3 protein: CASSPGVSGVGGKNIQYF; CDR3 DNA: TGTGCCAGCTCCCCCGGGGTTTCGGGGGTAGGTGGCAAAAACATTCAGTACTTC
V gene: TRBV6-6; J gene: TRBJ2-3; D gene: TRBD2; clone size: NA; CDR3 protein: CASSSWGGTDTQYF; CDR3 DNA: TGTGCCAGCAGTTCCTGGGGGGGAACAGATACGCAGTATTTT
V gene: TRBV19; J gene: TRBJ2-3; D gene: NA; clone size: NA; CDR3 protein: CASRLMAGSTDTQYF; CDR3 DNA: TGTGCCAGTAGATTAATGGCGGGAAGCACAGATACGCAGTATTTT
V gene: TRBV7-2; J gene: TRBJ1-1; D gene: NA; clone size: few; CDR3 protein: CASSFNQGQDTEAFF; CDR3 DNA: TGTGCCAGCAGCTTCAATCAAGGGCAGGACACTGAAGCTTTCTTT
V gene: TRBV7-6; J gene: TRBJ2-7; D gene: NA; clone size: NA; CDR3 protein: CASSLEGGLDPYEQYF; CDR3 DNA: TGTGCCAGCAGCTTAGAGGGGGGGCTAGACCCTTACGAGCAGTACTTC
V gene: TRBV4-1; J gene: TRBJ2-5; D gene: TRBD1; clone size: NA; CDR3 protein: CASSHLGTGHQETQYF; CDR3 DNA: TGCGCCAGCAGCCATTTAGGGACAGGCCATCAAGAGACCCAGTACTTC
V gene: TRBV7-2; J gene: TRBJ1-4; D gene: NA; clone size: NA; CDR3 protein: CASSPGVGRRREDEKLFF; CDR3 DNA: TGTGCCAGCAGCCCCGGGGTGGGAAGGCGACGTGAAGATGAAAAACTGTTTTTT
V gene: TRBV6-6; J gene: TRBJ1-4; D gene: NA; clone size: few; CDR3 protein: CASSYSGRGGEKLFF; CDR3 DNA: TGTGCCAGCAGTTACTCAGGCAGGGGAGGTGAAAAACTGTTTTTT
V gene: TRBV18; J gene: TRBJ2-7; D gene: NA; clone size: NA; CDR3 protein: CASSPPASTYEQYF; CDR3 DNA: TGTGCCAGCTCACCACCGGCCTCGACCTACGAGCAGTACTTC
V gene: TRBV28; J gene: TRBJ2-3; D gene: TRBD1; clone size: NA; CDR3 protein: CASSTTGGSGTDTQYF; CDR3 DNA: TGTGCCAGCAGCACGACAGGGGGCTCAGGGACAGATACGCAGTATTTT
V gene: TRBV2; J gene: TRBJ1-1; D gene: NA; clone size: NA; CDR3 protein: CASRRDSQEAFF; CDR3 DNA: TGTGCCAGCAGACGGGACTCTCAGGAAGCTTTCTTT
V gene: TRBV5-8; J gene: TRBJ2-5; D gene: NA; clone size: NA; CDR3 protein: CASSLMRVEETQYF; CDR3 DNA: TGTGCCAGCAGCTTAATGCGTGTTGAAGAGACCCAGTACTTC
V gene: TRBV6-5; J gene: TRBJ2-1; D gene: TRBD2; clone size: NA; CDR3 protein: CASSYNPSGSGDEQFF; CDR3 DNA: TGTGCCAGCAGTTATAATCCTAGCGGGAGTGGAGATGAGCAGTTCTTC
V gene: TRBV6-1; J gene: TRBJ1-2; D gene: TRBD1; clone size: NA; CDR3 protein: CASRSPGQASYGYTF; CDR3 DNA: TGTGCCAGCAGATCACCGGGACAGGCATCCTATGGCTACACCTTC
V gene: TRBV5-4; J gene: TRBJ1-6; D gene: NA; clone size: NA; CDR3 protein: CASSLDGSYNSPLHF; CDR3 DNA: TGTGCCAGCAGCTTGGACGGCTCCTATAATTCACCCCTCCACTTT
V gene: TRBV29-1; J gene: TRBJ2-1; D gene: TRBD1; clone size: NA; CDR3 protein: CSVVRDRGAEQFF; CDR3 DNA: TGCAGCGTTGTAAGGGACAGGGGGGCTGAGCAGTTCTTC
V gene: TRBV2; J gene: TRBJ2-3; D gene: NA; clone size: NA; CDR3 protein: CASSEGRLTTDTQYF; CDR3 DNA: TGTGCCAGCAGTGAGGGCCGGCTCACCACAGATACGCAGTATTTT
V gene: TRBV4-1; J gene: TRBJ2-7; D gene: TRBD1; clone size: NA; CDR3 protein: CASSPRDSRNYEQYF; CDR3 DNA: TGCGCCAGCAGCCCCCGGGACAGTCGAAACTACGAGCAGTACTTC
V gene: TRBV4-3; J gene: TRBJ2-7; D gene: NA; clone size: NA; CDR3 protein: CASSQDTVYEQYF; CDR3 DNA: TGCGCCAGCAGCCAAGACACAGTATACGAGCAGTACTTC
V gene: TRBV6-1; J gene: TRBJ2-5; D gene: TRBD2; clone size: NA; CDR3 protein: CASRLAGEETQYF; CDR3 DNA: TGTGCCAGCAGGCTAGCGGGTGAAGAGACCCAGTACTTC
V gene: TRBV27; J gene: TRBJ2-6; D gene: NA; clone size: NA; CDR3 protein: CASSLSGTGSLGANVLTF; CDR3 DNA: TGTGCCAGCAGTTTATCAGGGACCGGGTCTCTTGGGGCCAACGTCCTGACTTTC
V gene: TRBV5-1; J gene: TRBJ1-2; D gene: TRBD1; clone size: few; CDR3 protein: CASSSTTKTGNGYTF; CDR3 DNA: TGCGCCAGCAGCTCTACCACGAAGACAGGGAATGGCTACACCTTC
V gene: TRBV28; J gene: TRBJ1-5; D gene: NA; clone size: NA; CDR3 protein: CASSLLAASSEQPQHF; CDR3 DNA: TGTGCCAGCAGTTTATTGGCAGCCAGTAGTGAACAGCCCCAGCATTTT